A selection of T cell receptor beta chains follows, all from one sample in a study of T-cell reconstitution after alpha-beta-depleted transplantation in children. TCRdb redid the calling of the PCR reads with MiXCR, one entry per CDR3 protein. In the table there are around 370,000 distinct CDR3 sequences, around 10% of which are singletons. Here the sequenced sample was PBMCs from the stem cell graft donor, taken from the stem cell graft. The receptor source for this set is a human donor who donated a stem cell graft to a child with acute lymphoblastic leukemia. Each CDR3 is given with its conserved first and last residue. The D gene is left open where the match is weak. Rows may omit the clone size; those that give it use once, few, many or a size class.

clone size	V gene	CDR3 length	D gene	J gene	CDR3 protein	CDR3 DNA
few	TRBV27	15	TRBD2	TRBJ2-7	CASSLSGLAAYEQYF	TGTGCCAGCAGTTTATCGGGACTAGCGGCTTACGAGCAGTACTTC
.	TRBV9	13	.	TRBJ2-1	CASSRRTDNEQFF	TGTGCCAGCAGCCGGAGGACGGACAATGAGCAGTTCTTC
many	TRBV12-3/TRBV12-4	15	.	TRBJ2-3	CASSLVTAGQDTQYF	TGTGCCAGCAGTTTGGTGACAGCCGGTCAAGATACGCAGTATTTT
.	TRBV5-1	13	.	TRBJ1-1	CASSISRGTEAFF	TGCGCCAGCAGCATTTCCCGGGGTACTGAAGCTTTCTTT
few	TRBV13	12	.	TRBJ1-4	CASRGSNEKLFF	TGTGCCAGCAGGGGTTCTAATGAAAAACTGTTTTTT
.	TRBV7-2	17	.	TRBJ2-2	CASSLFLRLTNTGELFF	TGTGCCAGCAGCTTATTTTTACGGCTAACGAACACCGGGGAGCTGTTTTTT
few	TRBV4-3	17	TRBD1	TRBJ2-2	CASSQDLGQGVTGELFF	TGCGCCAGCAGCCAAGATCTGGGACAGGGGGTCACCGGGGAGCTGTTTTTT
few	TRBV5-1	14	.	TRBJ2-3	CASSPTRSTDTQYF	TGCGCCAGCAGCCCGACACGAAGCACAGATACGCAGTATTTT
.	TRBV28	14	.	TRBJ2-1	CASSLNRERNEQFF	TGTGCCAGCAGTTTAAACCGGGAGAGGAATGAGCAGTTCTTC
.	TRBV29-1	12	.	TRBJ2-1	CSVVPPSSEQFF	TGCAGCGTTGTTCCGCCATCGAGTGAGCAGTTCTTC
few	TRBV15	15	.	TRBJ1-2	CATSRDEAGRGGYTF	TGTGCCACCAGCAGAGATGAGGCGGGCCGGGGGGGCTACACCTTC
.	TRBV9	17	.	TRBJ2-3	CASSVAEGRGTTDTQYF	TGTGCCAGCAGCGTAGCTGAAGGGAGGGGGACGACAGATACGCAGTATTTT
many	TRBV7-7	13	TRBD1	TRBJ2-7	CASSRDRVGEQYF	TGTGCTAGCAGCCGGGACAGGGTTGGGGAGCAGTACTTC
many	TRBV10-3	11	.	TRBJ2-1	CAISEVTEQFF	TGTGCCATCAGTGAGGTGACTGAGCAGTTCTTC
many	TRBV29-1	13	TRBD2	TRBJ2-7	CSVASGRMSEQYF	TGCAGCGTGGCTAGCGGGAGAATGAGCGAGCAGTACTTC
.	TRBV7-9	14	TRBD1	TRBJ2-7	CASSDGTGAYEQYF	TGTGCCAGCAGCGATGGGACAGGGGCCTACGAGCAGTACTTC
.	TRBV11-2	15	TRBD1	TRBJ2-6	CASTTGQGLHNVLTF	TGTGCCAGCACCACAGGACAGGGCCTTCACAACGTCCTGACTTTC
few	TRBV4-1	18	TRBD2	TRBJ2-2	CASSQVIRAGGPSGELFF	TGCGCCAGCAGCCAAGTAATTCGAGCGGGAGGGCCCTCCGGGGAGCTGTTTTTT
many	TRBV7-2	15	.	TRBJ1-4	CASSLALRPNEKLFF	TGTGCCAGCAGCTTAGCGCTGAGACCTAATGAAAAACTGTTTTTT
few	TRBV25-1	12	.	TRBJ1-1	CASSDHRVPAFF	TGTGCCAGCAGTGACCACAGGGTTCCAGCTTTCTTT
many	TRBV10-3	16	TRBD2	TRBJ2-3	CAIARLAGASTDTQYF	TGTGCCATCGCCAGACTAGCGGGAGCGAGCACAGATACGCAGTATTTT
.	TRBV5-1	15	TRBD1	TRBJ1-1	CASSLGTGGNTEAFF	TGCGCCAGCAGCTTGGGGACAGGGGGCAACACTGAAGCTTTCTTT
few	TRBV19	16	.	TRBJ2-2	CASNPRAGVAAGELFF	TGTGCCAGTAACCCTCGGGCAGGGGTGGCCGCCGGGGAGCTGTTTTTT
.	TRBV7-8	13	.	TRBJ2-7	CASSLEKTYEQYF	TGTGCCAGCAGCTTAGAAAAGACCTACGAGCAGTACTTC
many	TRBV10-3	15	TRBD1	TRBJ2-3	CAISVTGAHTDTQYF	TGTGCCATCAGTGTGACAGGGGCCCACACAGATACGCAGTATTTT
many	TRBV5-1	14	.	TRBJ1-1	CASSLAGGDTEAFF	TGCGCCAGCAGCTTGGCTGGGGGAGACACTGAAGCTTTCTTT
few	TRBV7-8	12	TRBD1	TRBJ2-3	CATGQDTDTQYF	TGTGCCACAGGACAGGACACAGATACGCAGTATTTT
few	TRBV20-1	16	TRBD2	TRBJ2-1	CSARNPRASGRGEQFF	TGCAGTGCTAGGAACCCTAGGGCTAGCGGCCGTGGTGAGCAGTTCTTC
.	TRBV12-3/TRBV12-4	13	.	TRBJ1-4	CASTIQGTGKLFF	TGTGCCAGCACCATCCAGGGGACGGGAAAACTGTTTTTT
few	TRBV20-1	13	.	TRBJ2-7	CSAGGHASYEQYF	TGCAGTGCTGGGGGACACGCGTCCTACGAGCAGTACTTC
many	TRBV7-9	15	.	TRBJ2-7	CASSLGTAGFYEQYF	TGTGCCAGCAGCTTAGGCACGGCGGGGTTCTACGAGCAGTACTTC
.	TRBV5-1	15	TRBD1	TRBJ2-7	CASSADRGQSTEQYF	TGCGCCAGCAGCGCCGACAGGGGGCAAAGTACGGAGCAGTACTTC
few	TRBV4-3	14	.	TRBJ2-7	CASSQVAGHYEQYF	TGCGCCAGCAGCCAAGTCGCAGGGCACTACGAGCAGTACTTC
few	TRBV7-2	14	TRBD1	TRBJ1-5	CASSLGQVQQPQHF	TGTGCCAGCAGCTTGGGACAGGTCCAGCAGCCCCAGCATTTT
many	TRBV2	15	.	TRBJ2-1	CASSEGRVGGNEQFF	TGTGCCAGCAGTGAGGGCAGGGTGGGGGGCAATGAGCAGTTCTTC
.	TRBV6-2/TRBV6-3	20	TRBD2	TRBJ2-2	CASSTAGGAQPPYNTGELFF	TGTGCCAGCAGTACGGCGGGGGGCGCTCAGCCCCCGTATAACACCGGGGAGCTGTTTTTT
many	TRBV12-3/TRBV12-4	12	.	TRBJ2-1	CASRRLNNEQFF	TGTGCCAGCAGAAGACTTAACAATGAGCAGTTCTTC
.	TRBV9	16	TRBD2	TRBJ2-2	CASSATSGGFTGELFF	TGTGCCAGCAGCGCGACTAGCGGGGGGTTTACCGGGGAGCTGTTTTTT
many	TRBV29-1	11	.	TRBJ2-5	CSGRKSETQYF	TGCAGCGGCCGGAAATCGGAGACCCAGTACTTC
many	TRBV10-3	11	.	TRBJ2-7	CAIKEGYEQYF	TGTGCCATCAAAGAGGGTTACGAGCAGTACTTC
.	TRBV29-1	14	TRBD2	TRBJ2-1	CSVVWGRANNEQFF	TGCAGCGTTGTCTGGGGGAGGGCTAACAATGAGCAGTTCTTC
many	TRBV9	15	TRBD2	TRBJ2-2	CASSLTSGSSGELFF	TGTGCCAGCAGTTTGACTAGCGGGTCCTCCGGGGAGCTGTTTTTT
.	TRBV5-5	16	.	TRBJ1-4	CASSLAGGATNEKLFF	TGTGCCAGCAGCTTGGCCGGGGGGGCAACTAATGAAAAACTGTTTTTT
.	TRBV6-1	17	TRBD2	TRBJ2-7	CASKRVAGALIKYEQYF	TGTGCCAGCAAAAGGGTAGCGGGAGCGTTGATTAAGTACGAGCAGTACTTC
many	TRBV9	13	.	TRBJ2-7	CASSVGGGLEQYF	TGTGCCAGCAGCGTGGGCGGCGGGCTCGAGCAGTACTTC
few	TRBV7-6	17	.	TRBJ2-3	CASSLVESGVSTDTQYF	TGTGCCAGCAGCTTAGTGGAAAGCGGAGTGAGCACAGATACGCAGTATTTT
few	TRBV20-1	15	.	TRBJ2-1	CSARDRIVSYNEQFF	TGCAGTGCTAGAGATCGTATCGTCTCCTACAATGAGCAGTTCTTC